These T cell receptor beta chains were read from a single sample in a study of blood T cell repertoires in COVID-19. The assay was immunoSEQ multiplex PCR, and TCRdb's table has in-frame clones only and misses some. The sample records fewer than 250,000 clones, 65% to 80% being singletons. Material for sequencing was peripheral blood. Every receptor here comes from a woman in her forties or fifties with acute or convalescent COVID-19. CDR3s include the opening cysteine and the closing phenylalanine or tryptophan. D genes are given only for firm matches. Not all rows give a size; the values are once, few, many and, for expanded clones, a class.

D gene | J gene | clone size | V gene | CDR3 protein | CDR3 DNA
- | TRBJ2-2 | - | TRBV3-1/TRBV3-2 | CASSHSYRVRELFF | TGTGCCAGCAGCCACTCATACCGCGTCCGGGAGCTGTTTTTT
- | TRBJ1-5 | - | TRBV2 | CASSEGGHQPQHF | TGTGCCAGCAGTGAAGGGGGCCACCAGCCCCAGCATTTT
- | TRBJ2-1 | - | TRBV28 | CASSPSRGGGPRNEQFF | TGTGCCAGCAGTCCCAGCCGAGGGGGAGGGCCTCGCAATGAGCAGTTCTTC
- | TRBJ2-3 | - | TRBV10-3 | CAISETALGGRGTQYF | TGTGCCATCAGTGAGACCGCGCTTGGGGGGAGGGGGACGCAGTATTTT
- | TRBJ1-4 | - | TRBV19 | CASSGGQSLNEKLFF | TGTGCCAGTAGTGGAGGACAGTCACTAAATGAAAAACTGTTTTTT
- | TRBJ2-7 | - | TRBV2 | CASRPWDTGSYEQYF | TGTGCCAGCAGGCCTTGGGACACCGGGTCCTACGAGCAGTACTTC
- | TRBJ2-2 | - | TRBV19 | CASSIKGGTGELFF | TGTGCCAGTAGTATCAAAGGGGGTACCGGGGAGCTGTTTTTT
- | TRBJ2-4 | once | TRBV5-6 | CASSLRGSDRIYF | TGTGCCAGCAGCTTGAGGGGCTCAGACAGGATTTACTTC
- | TRBJ1-6 | - | TRBV5-1 | CASSLGGPGNSPLHF | TGCGCCAGCAGCTTGGGGGGCCCCGGGAATTCACCCCTCCACTTT
TRBD2 | TRBJ2-7 | - | TRBV6-5 | CASGAGGLYEQYF | TGTGCCAGCGGGGCGGGGGGGCTCTACGAGCAGTACTTC
- | TRBJ2-2 | - | TRBV7-7 | CASSFLLNTGELFF | TGTGCCAGCAGCTTTTTATTGAACACCGGGGAGCTGTTTTTT
- | TRBJ2-7 | - | TRBV5-6 | CASSRTDSYEQYF | TGTGCCAGCAGCCGGACTGACTCCTACGAGCAGTACTTC